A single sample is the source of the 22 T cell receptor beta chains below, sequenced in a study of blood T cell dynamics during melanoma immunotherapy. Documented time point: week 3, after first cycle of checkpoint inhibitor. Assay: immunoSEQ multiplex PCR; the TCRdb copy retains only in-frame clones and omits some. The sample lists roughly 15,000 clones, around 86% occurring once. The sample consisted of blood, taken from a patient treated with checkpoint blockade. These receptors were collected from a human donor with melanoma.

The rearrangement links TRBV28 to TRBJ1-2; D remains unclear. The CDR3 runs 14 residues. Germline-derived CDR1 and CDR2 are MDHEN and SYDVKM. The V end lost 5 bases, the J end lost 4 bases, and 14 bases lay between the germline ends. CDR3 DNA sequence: TGTGCCAGCAGTGGAAGGACGGCTCTCTATGGCTACACCTTC. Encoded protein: CASSGRTALYGYTF.

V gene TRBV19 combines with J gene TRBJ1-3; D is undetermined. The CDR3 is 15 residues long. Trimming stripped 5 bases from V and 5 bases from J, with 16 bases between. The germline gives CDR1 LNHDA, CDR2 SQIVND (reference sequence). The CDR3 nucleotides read TGTGCCAGTAGTCCCAGAGATGATTTAAGAAACACCATATATTTT. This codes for CASSPRDDLRNTIYF.

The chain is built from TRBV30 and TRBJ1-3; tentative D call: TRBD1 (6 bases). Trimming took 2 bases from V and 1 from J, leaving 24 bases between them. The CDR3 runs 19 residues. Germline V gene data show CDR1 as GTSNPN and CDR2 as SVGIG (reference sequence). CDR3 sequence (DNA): TGTGCCTGGAGTAGCGGAGGGGGGTTCAGAGGGAAGTCTGGAAACACCATATATTTT. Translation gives CAWSSGGGFRGKSGNTIYF.

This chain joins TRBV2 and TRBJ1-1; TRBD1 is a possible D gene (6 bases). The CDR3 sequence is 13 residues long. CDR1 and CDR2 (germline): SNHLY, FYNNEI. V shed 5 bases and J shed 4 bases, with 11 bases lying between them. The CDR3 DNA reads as TGTGCCAGCAGTAGAGAGGGGGTCACTGAAGCTTTCTTT. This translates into CASSREGVTEAFF.

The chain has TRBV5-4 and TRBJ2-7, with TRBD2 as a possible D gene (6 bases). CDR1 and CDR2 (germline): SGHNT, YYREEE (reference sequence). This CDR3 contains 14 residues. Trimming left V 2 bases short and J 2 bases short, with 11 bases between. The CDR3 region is CASSFGGTTYEQYF. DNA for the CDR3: TGTGCCAGCAGCTTTGGGGGGACGACCTACGAGCAGTACTTC.

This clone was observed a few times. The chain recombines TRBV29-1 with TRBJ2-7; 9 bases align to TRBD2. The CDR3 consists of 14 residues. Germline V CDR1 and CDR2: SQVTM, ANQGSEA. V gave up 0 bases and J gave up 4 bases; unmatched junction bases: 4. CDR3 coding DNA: TGCAGCGTTGAAGATGGGACTAGCAGTTACGAGCAGTACTTC. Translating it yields CSVEDGTSSYEQYF.

The CDR3 region is CASSQDSSGRATDTQYF. For the CDR3, the DNA is TGCGCCAGCAGCCAAGATAGTAGCGGGAGAGCGACAGATACGCAGTATTTT. This chain uses TRBV4-3 with TRBJ2-3; 9 positions agree with TRBD2. The germline gives CDR1 LGHNA, CDR2 YSLEER. The length of the CDR3 is 17 residues. After removal of 0 bases from V and 3 bases from J, the junction contained 7 bases not matched to a gene.

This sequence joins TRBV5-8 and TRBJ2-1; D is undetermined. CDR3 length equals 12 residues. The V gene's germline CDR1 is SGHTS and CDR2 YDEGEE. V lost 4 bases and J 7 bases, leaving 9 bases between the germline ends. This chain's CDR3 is CASSVQLNEQFF. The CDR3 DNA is TGTGCCAGCAGCGTCCAGCTAAATGAGCAGTTCTTC.

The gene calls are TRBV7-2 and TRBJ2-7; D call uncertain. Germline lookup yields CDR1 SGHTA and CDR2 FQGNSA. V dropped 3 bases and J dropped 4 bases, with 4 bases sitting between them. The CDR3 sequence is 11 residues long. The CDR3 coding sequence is TGTGCCAGCAGCTTCCGATACGAGCAGTACTTC. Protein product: CASSFRYEQYF.

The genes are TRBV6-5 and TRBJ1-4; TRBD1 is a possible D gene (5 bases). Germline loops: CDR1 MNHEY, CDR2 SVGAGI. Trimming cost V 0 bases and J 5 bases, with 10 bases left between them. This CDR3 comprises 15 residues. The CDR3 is CASSYSGTVNEKLFF. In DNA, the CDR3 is TGTGCCAGCAGTTACTCTGGGACCGTGAATGAAAAACTGTTTTTT.

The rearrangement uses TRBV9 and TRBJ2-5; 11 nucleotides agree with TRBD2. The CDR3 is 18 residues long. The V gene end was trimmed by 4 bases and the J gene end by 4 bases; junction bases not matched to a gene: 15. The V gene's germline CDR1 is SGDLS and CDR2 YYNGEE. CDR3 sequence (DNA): TGTGCCAGCAGCCCCTTAGCGGGAGGGCCGGTGTCGGTAGAGACCCAGTACTTC. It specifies CASSPLAGGPVSVETQYF.

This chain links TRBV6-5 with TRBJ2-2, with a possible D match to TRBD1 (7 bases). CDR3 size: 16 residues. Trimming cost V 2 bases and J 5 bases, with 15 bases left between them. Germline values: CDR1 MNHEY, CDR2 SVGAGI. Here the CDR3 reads CASSYGSTGRTGELFF. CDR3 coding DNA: TGTGCCAGCAGTTACGGATCGACAGGGAGGACCGGGGAGCTGTTTTTT.

The chain's CDR3 is CAIRETSGSTDTQYF. CDR3 DNA sequence: TGTGCCATCAGGGAAACTAGCGGCAGCACAGATACGCAGTATTTT. This chain uses TRBV10-3 with TRBJ2-3; 8 bases match TRBD2. The CDR3 extends over 15 amino acids. Per germline, CDR1 ENHRY and CDR2 SYGVKD. The J segment lost 0 bases and the V segment lost 6 bases, leaving 5 bases of the junction unmatched.

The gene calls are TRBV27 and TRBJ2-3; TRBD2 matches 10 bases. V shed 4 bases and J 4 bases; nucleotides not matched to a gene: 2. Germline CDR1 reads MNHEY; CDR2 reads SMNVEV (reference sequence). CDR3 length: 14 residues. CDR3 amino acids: CASSYGLAADTQYF. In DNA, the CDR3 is TGTGCCAGCAGTTACGGACTAGCGGCAGATACGCAGTATTTT.

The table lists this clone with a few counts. CDR3 nucleotides: TGTGCCTGGAGTACCAGCAACTATGGCTACACCTTC. Translated, it gives CAWSTSNYGYTF. The chain uses TRBV30 and TRBJ1-2; D uncertain. CDR1 is GTSNPN and CDR2 is SVGIG in the germline V gene (reference sequence). This CDR3 spans 12 amino acids. V dropped 2 bases and J dropped 2 bases, with 6 bases sitting between them.

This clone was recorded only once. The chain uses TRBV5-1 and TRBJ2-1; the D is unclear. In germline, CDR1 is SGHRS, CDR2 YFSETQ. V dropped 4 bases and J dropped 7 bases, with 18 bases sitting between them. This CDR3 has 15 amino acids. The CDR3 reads CASSPGSGSQNEQFF. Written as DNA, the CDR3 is TGCGCCAGCAGCCCCGGGTCCGGATCCCAAAATGAGCAGTTCTTC.

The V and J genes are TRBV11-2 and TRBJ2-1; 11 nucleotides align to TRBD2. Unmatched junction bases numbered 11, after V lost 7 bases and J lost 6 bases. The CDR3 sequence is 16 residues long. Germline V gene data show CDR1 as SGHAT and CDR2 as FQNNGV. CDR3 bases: TGTGCCAGCAATCCGGGCCGGCTAGCGGGAGGCAATGAGCAGTTCTTC. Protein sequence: CASNPGRLAGGNEQFF.

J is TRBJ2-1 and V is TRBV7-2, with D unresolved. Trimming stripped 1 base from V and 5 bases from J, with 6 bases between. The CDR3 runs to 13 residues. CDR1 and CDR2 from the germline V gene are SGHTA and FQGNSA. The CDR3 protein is CASSLGPNNEQFF. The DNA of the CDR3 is TGTGCCAGCAGCTTAGGGCCCAACAATGAGCAGTTCTTC.

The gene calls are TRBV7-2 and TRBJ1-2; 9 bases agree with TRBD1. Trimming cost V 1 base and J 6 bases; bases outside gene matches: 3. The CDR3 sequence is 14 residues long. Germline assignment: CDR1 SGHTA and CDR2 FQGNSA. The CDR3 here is CASSLGYRGHGYTF. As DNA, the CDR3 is TGTGCCAGCAGCTTAGGGTACAGGGGGCATGGCTACACCTTC. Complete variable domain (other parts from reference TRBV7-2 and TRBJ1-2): GAGVSQSPSNKVTEKGKDVELRCDPISGHTALYWYRQSLGQGLEFLIYFQGNSAPDKSGLPSDRFSAERTGGSVSTLTIQRTQQEDSAVYLCASSLGYRGHGYTFGSGTRLTVV.

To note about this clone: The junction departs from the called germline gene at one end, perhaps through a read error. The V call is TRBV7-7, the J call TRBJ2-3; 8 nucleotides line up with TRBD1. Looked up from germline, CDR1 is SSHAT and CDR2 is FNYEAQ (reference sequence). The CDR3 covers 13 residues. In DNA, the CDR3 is TGTGCTAGCAGCTTAGACAGGGGAGATACGCAGTATTTT. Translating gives CASSLDRGDTQYF.

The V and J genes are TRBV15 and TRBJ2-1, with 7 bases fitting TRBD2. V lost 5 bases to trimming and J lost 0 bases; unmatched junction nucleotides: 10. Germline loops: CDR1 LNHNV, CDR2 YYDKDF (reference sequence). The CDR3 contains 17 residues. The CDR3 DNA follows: TGTGCCACCAGCCCCCGAAGGGGACTACCCTCCTACAATGAGCAGTTCTTC. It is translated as CATSPRRGLPSYNEQFF.

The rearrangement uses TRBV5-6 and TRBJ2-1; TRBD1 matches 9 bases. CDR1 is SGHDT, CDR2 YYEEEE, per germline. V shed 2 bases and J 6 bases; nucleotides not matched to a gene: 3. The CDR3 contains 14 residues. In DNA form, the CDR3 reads TGTGCCAGCAGCTTCTTACAGGGGGCCAATGAGCAGTTCTTC. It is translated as CASSFLQGANEQFF.